Detailed here is one T cell receptor (beta chain). Its antigen is undetermined. This specimen comes from a study of T cell responses to AZD1222 COVID-19 vaccine. Study-wide background: Combined were second doses at about 4 or about 12 weeks. Study-level results: Across the whole spike, CD4 TCRs peaked at regions 160-218 and 743-854. Among spike-specific TCRs, nearly half reportedly target unmutated variant regions. Increased Spike-specific TCR breadth and depth were observed after two AZD1222 doses.

Using immunoSEQ multiplex PCR, the repertoire was profiled, and TCRdb retains in-frame clones only, with some absent. The sample lists around 140,000 clones, roughly 91% occurring once. The CDR3 length is 14 residues. Germline loops: CDR1 KGHDR, CDR2 SFDVKD. Unmatched junction bases numbered 4, after V lost 1 base and J lost 6 bases. The chain uses TRBV24-1 and TRBJ1-2; 7 nucleotides line up with TRBD1. This clonotype originated in an adult in good health. Sequenced material: peripheral blood, taken on day 0 of AZD1222 vaccination. The CDR3 coding sequence is TGTGCCACCAGTGATTTAGGGGGCGCGGATGGCTACACCTTC. It codes for CATSDLGGADGYTF.